The T cell receptor (beta chain) under discussion was sequenced for a study of T cell repertoires in cytomegalovirus infection. Study-level background: Indications of both CMV infection and matching HLA type were provided by public TCR beta signatures.

Overall study results and limits: HLA-C-restricted CMV clonotypes gave the most frequent clonotype in two of eight donors. Summed frequency of shared TCR beta families picked out CMV carriers who also had the relevant HLA.

TCRdb re-analysed the reads in MiXCR, keeping a single row per CDR3 protein. The sample carries about 180,000 distinct CDR3 sequences, about an eighth recorded once. This clonotype occurred many times. Its antigen is unidentified. The ends lost 3 bases at V and 2 bases at J; junction bases unmatched: 9. The CDR3 spans 16 residues. Germline V gene sequence: CDR1 SEHNR, CDR2 FQNEAQ (reference sequence). This sequence joins TRBV7-9 and TRBJ1-2; 7 positions match TRBD1. Sequencing used PBMCs. The sequence was obtained from a human donor in good health (CMV status not recorded). Some clones in this sample may be carry-over from other donors' samples. The CDR3 DNA reads TGTGCCAGCAGCTTGGGGACAGCCTTTAAGAACTATGGCTACACCTTC. Encoded protein: CASSLGTAFKNYGYTF.